This T cell receptor beta chain comes out of a study of blood T cell repertoires in COVID-19. Germline CDR1 reads GTSNPN; CDR2 reads SVGIG (reference sequence). The length of the CDR3 is 12 residues. V was cut by 4 bases and J by 5 bases, with 9 bases left in between. In the authors' methods: How many nucleated cells were present was estimated from reference gene primer amplification. Method: immunoSEQ multiplex PCR; TCRdb's copy keeps in-frame clones and lacks some. The DNA was the basis for D and trimming; V, J and clone size are from that table. The sample has around 220,000 clones; 70% to 90% are singletons.

The clonotype was recovered from a woman in her thirties or forties with acute COVID-19. V gene TRBV30 combines with J gene TRBJ2-1; D is perhaps TRBD2 (6 bases). The sequenced material came from PBMCs or T cells enriched from blood (not recorded which). The DNA for the CDR3 is TGTGCCTGGAACCCGGGAGACAATGAGCAGTTCTTC. Protein: CAWNPGDNEQFF.